A selection of T cell receptor beta chains follows, all from one sample in a study of blood T cell repertoires in COVID-19. Here immunoSEQ multiplex PCR was the method, and the copy in TCRdb shows in-frame clones only, minus some. The table lists 130,000 to 150,000 clones, approximately 80% of them singletons. Sequenced input: PBMCs or T cells enriched from blood (not recorded which). These receptors were obtained from a man between 50 and 59 years old who had recovered from COVID-19. Each CDR3 is given with its conserved first and last residue. The D gene is left open where the match is weak. Rows may omit the clone size; those that give it use once, few, many or a size class.

V: TRBV29-1; D: TRBD2; J: TRBJ2-5; size: NA; DNA: TGCAGCGTTGAGAACGGGGGGGAGACCCAGTACTTC; CDR3: CSVENGGETQYF
V: TRBV30; D: NA; J: TRBJ1-4; size: NA; DNA: TGTGCCTGGAGTGCCATCGATGAGGGCCCTGGAGGTGGTAGAAAACTGTTTTTT; CDR3: CAWSAIDEGPGGGRKLFF
V: TRBV6-5; D: TRBD1; J: TRBJ2-7; size: NA; DNA: TGTGCCAGCATCGACCCGGGACAGGGCTCCTACGAGCAGTACTTC; CDR3: CASIDPGQGSYEQYF
V: TRBV6-5; D: TRBD2; J: TRBJ2-1; size: NA; DNA: TGTGCCAGCAGTCCCCCCGGGACTAGCGGCAATGAGCAGTTCTTC; CDR3: CASSPPGTSGNEQFF
V: TRBV7-9; D: NA; J: TRBJ2-5; size: NA; DNA: TGTGCCAGCAGCTTTGGGGGGGGCACAGAGACCCAGTACTTC; CDR3: CASSFGGGTETQYF
V: TRBV19; D: TRBD1; J: TRBJ1-5; size: NA; DNA: TGTGCCAGTAGTATACTAGGACAGGGTGCCAATCAGCCCCAGCATTTT; CDR3: CASSILGQGANQPQHF
V: TRBV5-1; D: TRBD2; J: TRBJ2-7; size: NA; DNA: TGCGCCAGCAGCGGGGGACTAGCGGAGTCCTACGAGCAGTACTTC; CDR3: CASSGGLAESYEQYF
V: TRBV29-1; D: NA; J: TRBJ1-2; size: once; DNA: TGCAGCGTCGCCGGGGTAACTAACTATGGCTACACCTTC; CDR3: CSVAGVTNYGYTF
V: TRBV6-6; D: TRBD1; J: TRBJ1-1; size: NA; DNA: TGTGCCAGCAGTCAAGAGGGGGCGAACACTGAAGCTTTCTTT; CDR3: CASSQEGANTEAFF
V: TRBV6-5; D: NA; J: TRBJ1-2; size: NA; DNA: TGTGCCAGCAGTTACTCGATCCTGGCGGACTATGGCTACACCTTC; CDR3: CASSYSILADYGYTF
V: TRBV13; D: NA; J: TRBJ1-1; size: NA; DNA: TGTGCCAGCAGCCACGACAGACACGCTGAAGCTTTCTTT; CDR3: CASSHDRHAEAFF
V: TRBV19; D: NA; J: TRBJ2-5; size: NA; DNA: TGTGCCAGTAGTCACCTACTAGTTCAAGAGACCCAGTACTTC; CDR3: CASSHLLVQETQYF
V: TRBV14; D: NA; J: TRBJ1-2; size: NA; DNA: TGTGCCAGCAGCCACGGCGGGGGACGGGGCTACACCTTC; CDR3: CASSHGGGRGYTF
V: TRBV11-2; D: TRBD1; J: TRBJ1-4; size: NA; DNA: TGTGCCAGCAGCCCAACAGGGGGAGTAGGTGAAAAACTGTTTTTT; CDR3: CASSPTGGVGEKLFF
V: TRBV27; D: NA; J: TRBJ2-4; size: NA; DNA: TGTGCCAGCAGCTTCGGGGGTGCCAAAAACATTCAGTACTTC; CDR3: CASSFGGAKNIQYF
V: TRBV18; D: NA; J: TRBJ1-3; size: NA; DNA: TGTGCCAGCTCACCAGGTCAGGGAAGAAACACCATATATTTT; CDR3: CASSPGQGRNTIYF
V: TRBV6-5; D: NA; J: TRBJ2-3; size: NA; DNA: TGTGCCAGCTTGGGGGCCCGCACAGATACGCAGTATTTT; CDR3: CASLGARTDTQYF
V: TRBV19; D: NA; J: TRBJ2-7; size: few; DNA: TGTGCCAGTAGTCCGACAGGCCAAAAAACCTACGAGCAGTACTTC; CDR3: CASSPTGQKTYEQYF
V: TRBV7-2; D: NA; J: TRBJ2-5; size: NA; DNA: TGTGCCAGCAGCCCACGTTGGACAGCTAGAGAGACCCAGTACTTC; CDR3: CASSPRWTARETQYF
V: TRBV7-2; D: NA; J: TRBJ2-5; size: NA; DNA: TGTGCCAGCAGCTTAACACAGCAAGAGACCCAGTACTTC; CDR3: CASSLTQQETQYF
V: TRBV2; D: NA; J: TRBJ2-2; size: NA; DNA: TGTGCCAGCAGTGAATACGGAGATCTGAACACCGGGGAGCTGTTTTTT; CDR3: CASSEYGDLNTGELFF
V: TRBV3-1/TRBV3-2; D: NA; J: TRBJ1-2; size: NA; DNA: TGTGCCAGCAGCCAGACTACAGGGCCCCGCTATGGCTACACCTTC; CDR3: CASSQTTGPRYGYTF
V: TRBV19; D: NA; J: TRBJ1-4; size: NA; DNA: TGTGCCAGTACCAGGTCGGGGGCAACTAATGAAAAACTGTTTTTT; CDR3: CASTRSGATNEKLFF
V: TRBV5-4; D: TRBD2; J: TRBJ2-3; size: NA; DNA: TGTGCCAGCAGAAGGGGACTAGCGGGCGTAGATACGCAGTATTTT; CDR3: CASRRGLAGVDTQYF
V: TRBV7-8; D: TRBD2; J: TRBJ2-7; size: NA; DNA: TGTGCCAGCAGCCCAAACCGGTTAGGCGGGGGGACCTCCTACGAGCAGTACTTC; CDR3: CASSPNRLGGGTSYEQYF
V: TRBV4-1; D: NA; J: TRBJ1-4; size: NA; DNA: TGCGCCAGCAGCCAAGGACAGTCGAATTATGAAAAACTGTTTTTT; CDR3: CASSQGQSNYEKLFF
V: TRBV19; D: NA; J: TRBJ1-5; size: NA; DNA: TGTGCCAGTAGTATTCTGGGGGGTGGTCAGCCCCAGCATTTT; CDR3: CASSILGGGQPQHF
V: TRBV24-1; D: NA; J: TRBJ2-1; size: once; DNA: TGTGCCACCGGAGGGTCCTACAATGAGCAGTTCTTC; CDR3: CATGGSYNEQFF
V: TRBV5-1; D: NA; J: TRBJ1-2; size: NA; DNA: TGCGCCAGCAGCTCGGACAGTAACTATGGCTACACCTTC; CDR3: CASSSDSNYGYTF
V: TRBV7-9; D: TRBD1; J: TRBJ2-7; size: NA; DNA: TGTGCCAGCAGCCCTAAGGGGGCAGACGAGCAGTACTTC; CDR3: CASSPKGADEQYF
V: TRBV3-1/TRBV3-2; D: NA; J: TRBJ2-5; size: NA; DNA: TGTGCCAGCAGCCACCCCGGGCAGGGGACGGAGACCCAGTACTTC; CDR3: CASSHPGQGTETQYF
V: TRBV5-1; D: TRBD2; J: TRBJ2-5; size: once; DNA: TGCGCCAGCAGCGCACGACTAGCGGGAAGCCAAGAGACCCAGTACTTC; CDR3: CASSARLAGSQETQYF
V: TRBV2; D: NA; J: TRBJ2-7; size: NA; DNA: TGTGCCAGCAGTGGGACACCTCACTACGAGCAGTACTTC; CDR3: CASSGTPHYEQYF
V: TRBV4-3; D: NA; J: TRBJ2-1; size: NA; DNA: TGCGCCAGCAGCCAAGACCCCCCCCCTCGCTACAATGAGCAGTTCTTC; CDR3: CASSQDPPPRYNEQFF
V: TRBV6-6; D: NA; J: TRBJ1-3; size: NA; DNA: TGTGCCAGCTTCTTAAATGCCTGGGGGGCTGGAAACACCATATATTTT; CDR3: CASFLNAWGAGNTIYF
V: TRBV2; D: TRBD2; J: TRBJ2-7; size: NA; DNA: TGTGCCTCCTACGGGCGGGGGGCCTACGAGCAGTACTTC; CDR3: CASYGRGAYEQYF
V: TRBV19; D: NA; J: TRBJ2-1; size: NA; DNA: TGTGCCAGTAGTATTACAGGATCCTACAATGAGCAGTTCTTC; CDR3: CASSITGSYNEQFF
V: TRBV28; D: NA; J: TRBJ2-6; size: NA; DNA: TGTGCCAGCAGGCTTACGACGGGTACTAGCTCTGGGGCCAACGTCCTGACTTTC; CDR3: CASRLTTGTSSGANVLTF
V: TRBV4-3; D: NA; J: TRBJ2-6; size: once; DNA: TGCGCCAGCAGCCAGGAACAGGGAACTGGGGCCAACGTCCTGACTTTC; CDR3: CASSQEQGTGANVLTF
V: TRBV6-5; D: TRBD1; J: TRBJ1-6; size: NA; DNA: TGTGCCAGCACCGAAACAGGGGGCGATAATTCACCCCTCCACTTT; CDR3: CASTETGGDNSPLHF
V: TRBV7-6; D: TRBD1; J: TRBJ2-7; size: NA; DNA: TGTGCCAGCAGCCCCCCCAGGGGGAACGAGCAGTACTTC; CDR3: CASSPPRGNEQYF
V: TRBV27; D: TRBD1; J: TRBJ2-7; size: NA; DNA: TGTGCCAGCAGTTTATCACCACCGTGGGGGACAGGGGGATCCGGCGAGCAGTACTTC; CDR3: CASSLSPPWGTGGSGEQYF
V: TRBV11-3; D: TRBD1; J: TRBJ2-1; size: NA; DNA: TGTGCCAGCAGCTCACAGGGGGCAGGTAATGAGCAGTTCTTC; CDR3: CASSSQGAGNEQFF
V: TRBV7-6; D: NA; J: TRBJ2-2; size: NA; DNA: TGTGCCAGCAGCCTAAGGCCCGGGGAGAGGTACACCGGGGAGCTGTTTTTT; CDR3: CASSLRPGERYTGELFF
V: TRBV18; D: NA; J: TRBJ2-5; size: NA; DNA: TGTGCCAGCTCTCTTGGAGGGGGGGAAGAGACCCAGTACTTC; CDR3: CASSLGGGEETQYF